The 6 T cell receptor beta chains below all came from one sample that was sequenced in a study of T cell repertoires in cytomegalovirus infection. Antigens for these TCRs are unknown. Each CDR3 protein gets one entry after TCRdb re-called the reads with MiXCR. The data hold approximately 110,000 distinct CDR3 sequences, with over 30% observed a single time. This specimen consisted of CD8+ T cells from cultured PBMCs, obtained from culture after CMV antigen stimulation. The receptors originated from a human donor in good health (CMV status not recorded). Some clones in this sample may be carry-over from other donors' samples.

This clonotype showed up just a few times. The gene calls are TRBV12-3 or TRBV12-4 and TRBJ2-2, with 8 nucleotides matching TRBD1. The V and J ends lost 7 bases and 5 bases, in that order; junction bases with no gene match: 12. The CDR3 runs to 16 residues. The CDR3 DNA reads as TGTGCCAGCACCCCTTTTTCAAGACAGGGGACCGGGGAGCTGTTTTTT. Amino acid sequence: CASTPFSRQGTGELFF.

CDR3 sequence (DNA): TGTGCCAGCAGCTCCCAGCCAGGGGCCACCGCGAACACCGGGGAGCTGTTTTTT. Its translation is CASSSQPGATANTGELFF. The chain combines TRBV7-9 with TRBJ2-2; a possible D gene is TRBD1 (6 bases). V lost 4 bases to trimming and J lost 0 bases, with 18 bases between them. Germline V gene data show CDR1 as SEHNR and CDR2 as FQNEAQ (reference sequence). The CDR3 totals 18 residues.

There are a few counts of this clonotype. This chain joins TRBV6-6 and TRBJ1-4, with D hard to call. Germline CDR1 reads MNHNY; CDR2 reads SVGAGI (reference sequence). With 6 bases removed from V and 1 base from J, the gap between germline ends came to 15 bases. The CDR3 has 16 residues. The CDR3 region is CASSRSVGRTNEKLFF. In DNA, the CDR3 is TGTGCCAGCAGCCGCTCGGTGGGGAGAACTAATGAAAAACTGTTTTTT.

The V and J genes are TRBV27 and TRBJ1-1, with no clear D. Germline CDR1 reads MNHEY; CDR2 reads SMNVEV (reference sequence). The CDR3 is 13 amino acids. Between the trimmed V and J ends, which lost 6 bases and 3 bases, there was a span of 11 bases. The CDR3 DNA follows: TGTGCCAGCAGGAGACCGGCAGACACTGAAGCTTTCTTT. Translating gives CASRRPADTEAFF.

J is TRBJ1-2 and V is TRBV28; TRBD1 aligns across 7 bases. The CDR3 loop spans 13 amino acids. The V gene end was trimmed by 4 bases and the J gene end by 7 bases; junction bases not matched to a gene: 6. CDR1 MDHEN and CDR2 SYDVKM come from the germline V gene. The chain's CDR3 is CASSSTGLSGYTF. The CDR3 bases are TGTGCCAGCAGTTCGACAGGGTTGAGTGGCTACACCTTC.

This clonotype was observed a few times. The CDR3 DNA reads TGTGCCAGCAGCTTAGTGGGTTGGACTAGCGGGGGGGTCAGCTCCTACAATGAGCAGTTCTTC. This sequence encodes CASSLVGWTSGGVSSYNEQFF. The chain joins TRBV7-9 to TRBJ2-1, with TRBD2 matching 15 bases. The CDR3 runs to 21 residues. V trimming: 1 base; J trimming: 0 bases; junction bases outside the gene matches: 10. Germline-derived CDR1 and CDR2 are SEHNR and FQNEAQ (reference sequence). The variable domain in full, with the rest retrieved from reference TRBV7-9 and TRBJ2-1, is DTGVSQNPRHKITKRGQNVTFRCDPISEHNRLYWYRQTLGQGPEFLTYFQNEAQLEKSRLLSDRFSAERPKGSFSTLEIQRTEQGDSAMYLCASSLVGWTSGGVSSYNEQFFGPGTRLTVL.